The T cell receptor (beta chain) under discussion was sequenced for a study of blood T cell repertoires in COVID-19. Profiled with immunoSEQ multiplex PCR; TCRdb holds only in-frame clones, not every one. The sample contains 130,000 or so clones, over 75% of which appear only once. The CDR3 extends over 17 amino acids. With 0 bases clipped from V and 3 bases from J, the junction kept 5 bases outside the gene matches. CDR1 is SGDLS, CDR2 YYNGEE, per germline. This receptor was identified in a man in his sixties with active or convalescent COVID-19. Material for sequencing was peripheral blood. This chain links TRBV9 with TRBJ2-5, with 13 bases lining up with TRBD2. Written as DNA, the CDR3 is TGTGCCAGCAGCGTAGGTCTGACTAGCGGGGGGAAAGAGACCCAGTACTTC. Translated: CASSVGLTSGGKETQYF.